The sequence of this T cell receptor (beta chain) was determined in a study of shared clonotypes between healthy human individuals (TCRdb year 2020). In terms of the full investigation: Three men and a couple of women, aged 18 to 49 years, made up the cohort. For each donor, three plates each were used for CD4 naive and CD4 memory, two plates were used for CD8 naive, and one plate was used for CD8 memory. To estimate repertoire size and how much clonotype sharing occurs between individuals, the study deeply sequenced the blood TCR repertoires of several healthy adults. Different laboratories and diverse techniques were used to prepare libraries and sequence TCR repertoires, to increase sequencing depth and limit assay-specific biases. Leukapheresis yielded between about 0.85 and 10 billion PBMCs per donor.

Between the V and J ends, shortened by 4 bases and 4 bases respectively, the junction contains 12 bases. From the cysteine through the phenylalanine, the CDR3 covers 13 amino acids. Only CDR3 DNA is held: 39 bases, read in frame from base 1. CDR1 and CDR2 were assigned from the germline V gene as SGHRS and YFSETQ. Healthy HIV-negative adults with no recently reported acute infections or vaccinations were included as donors. Every donor was a Caucasian adult living in Nashville, Tennessee, USA. Magnetic negative selection was used to enrich CD4+ T cells, after which naive cells were positively selected on CD45RA and the negative fraction became the memory subset. Blood was collected by leukapheresis, and PBMCs were isolated by Ficoll-Histopaque density gradient centrifugation and then cryopreserved in liquid nitrogen vapor phase. Analytical flow cytometry was used to check the purity and quantity of each magnetically sorted T cell population. Genomic DNA was isolated from every sorted fraction and measured by UV absorbance on a Nanodrop 2000c.

TCR CDR3 regions were amplified from genomic DNA by multiplex PCR using the deep immunoSEQ assay. For each cell subset, the extracted genomic DNA was distributed evenly across all wells of several immunoSEQ 96-well plates, and each plate served as one replicate. For sorted subsets, approximately 210 ng genomic DNA, equal to 30,000 or so T cell genomes, was loaded into each replicate PCR. The purified libraries were quantified using a Qubit 3.0 fluorometer, sized with a Bioanalyzer 2100, and then quantified again using the KAPA Library Quantification kit. Each immunoSEQ 96-well plate was sequenced on its own single-read 150-cycle Illumina NextSeq 550 flow cell. Per the source publication's procedure: Because only junctional sequences without quality scores were contained in the immunoSEQ output, filtering matching that applied to full-length reads could not be performed. Sequences were annotated with PyIR, a Python wrapper for IgBLAST v1.9, and V/J genes and CDR3 were assigned using IMGT germline references. Reads were removed for weak V/J assignments (E-value above 1e-6), missing CDR3, stop codons, out-of-frame junctions, or ambiguous translated residues. A V3J clonotype was defined by an identical inferred V gene, J gene, and CDR3 amino acid sequence. Percentage overlap between repertoires was computed as shared unique clonotypes divided by the size of the smaller repertoire. RTK rarefaction, the Chao1 estimator, and Recon v2.1 estimates of unobserved clonotypes were used to assess repertoire richness. For all TCRbeta clonotypes obtained by the gDNA method from a handful of donors, generation probabilities were computed with OLGA. TCRdb re-hosts the immuneACCESS table, in-frame sequences only. Its copies lack some clones; in the studies checked, an unresolved V gene accounts for under half of them, and the cause for the rest is not known. That table furnishes V, J and clone size, whereas the DNA furnished D and trimming. The sample table records 2,500,000 or so clones; 80% to 95% of these occur just once. The ten largest clones capture approximately 0.35% of the sample.

On the study overall, not on this receptor specifically: Sharing across several donors was observed for 4.5% to 6.5% of naive CD4, less than 4% of naive CD8, 2% to 2.5% of memory CD4, and less than 0.45% of memory CD8 clonotypes. Sampling was restricted to blood, and TCR repertoires in tissue are likely to differ from TCR repertoires in blood. Naive subsets generally had larger estimated clonotype richness than memory subsets did. Incomplete sequencing was indicated by rarefaction of sorted-subset datasets, despite the large sequencing depth. Based on pairwise subsampling, the degree of clonotype sharing among donors was expected to be affected by sequencing depth. Because the study included only a small number of donors, the genetic and exposure-history diversity represented was limited. Clonotypes shared by all four sorted-subset donors showed higher generation probabilities than non-shared clonotypes.

Concerning this clone: Its cognate antigen has yet to be identified. The record has no base qualities; no much larger clone is one base away.

Recombination connected TRBV5-1 to TRBJ2-7; the D gene assignment is perhaps TRBD1 or TRBD2, with each matching 5 bases. Sequencing was done on a sample of naive CD4+ T cells from PBMCs. In light of the paper, this sample's cell subset or site label describes: CD45RA+ positively selected. The sequence derives from a man aged 18 to 29 in good health. Some clones in this sample may be carry-over from other donors' samples. The nucleotide sequence is TGCGCCAGCAGCGAGGGACCGCATTACGAGCAGTACTTC. This sequence encodes CASSEGPHYEQYF.